These 18 T cell receptor beta chains were all obtained from the same sample, sequenced in a study of control samples from healthy donors and cancer patients. Data came from immunoSEQ multiplex PCR; TCRdb stores just in-frame clones and leaves some out. The repertoire has 90,000 to 95,000 clones, roughly 80% of them found once; the top ten carry 19%. Sequenced material: blood. The origin of the receptors is a young man in good health.

The V and J genes are TRBV24-1 and TRBJ2-1; TRBD2 agrees at 13 bases. The J segment lost 7 bases and the V segment lost 0 bases, leaving 2 bases of the junction unmatched. The germline V gene encodes CDR1 KGHDR and CDR2 SFDVKD. The CDR3 loop spans 16 amino acids. CDR3 amino acids: CATSDLRLAGGNEQFF. CDR3 sequence (DNA): TGTGCCACCAGTGATTTGAGACTAGCGGGGGGAAATGAGCAGTTCTTC.

The J gene is TRBJ2-1, the V gene TRBV14, with TRBD1 identical over 8 bases. The germline gives CDR1 SGHDN, CDR2 FVKESK. V gave up 5 bases and J gave up 10 bases; unmatched junction bases: 7. The CDR3 runs to 13 residues. Here the CDR3 DNA reads TGTGCCAGCAGCTGGACAGGGTTAGGCGAGCAGTTCTTC. This gives the protein CASSWTGLGEQFF.

In this sample, this clone turned up a few times. The chain couples TRBV3-1 (or the pseudogene TRBV3-2) to TRBJ1-1; no reliable D call. The V and J ends lost 0 bases and 8 bases respectively, with 7 bases between them. Germline V lookup: CDR1 LGHDT, CDR2 YNNKEL (reference sequence). CDR3 length: 12 residues. The CDR3 spells CASSQETREAFF. As DNA, the CDR3 is TGTGCCAGCAGCCAAGAAACCCGCGAAGCTTTCTTT.

The CDR3 sequence is CASTRTGGAYPYGYTF. CDR3 nucleotide sequence: TGTGCCAGTACCCGGACAGGGGGCGCCTACCCCTATGGCTACACCTTC. V is TRBV19 and J is TRBJ1-2; 11 bases line up with TRBD1. Germline trimming cut 7 bases from V and 4 bases from J; bases unmatched to any gene: 11. This CDR3 contains 16 residues. CDR1 and CDR2 from the germline V gene are LNHDA and SQIVND (reference sequence).

V gene TRBV7-2 combines with J gene TRBJ1-1, with D unresolved. With 1 base removed from V and 7 bases from J, the gap between germline ends came to 4 bases. This CDR3 spans 11 amino acids. The germline V gene has CDR1 SGHTA and CDR2 FQGNSA. This chain's CDR3 is CASSLGGEAFF. CDR3 nucleotides: TGTGCCAGCAGCTTAGGAGGTGAAGCTTTCTTT.

V gene TRBV7-2 combines with J gene TRBJ2-5; D is unresolved. The length of the CDR3 is 15 residues. Germline V lookup: CDR1 SGHTA, CDR2 FQGNSA. Trimming shortened V by 5 bases and J by 4 bases, and 17 bases separated the two germline ends. In DNA form, the CDR3 reads TGTGCCAGCAGCCCACGGCTAAGCTCTGGAGAGACCCAGTACTTC. It translates to CASSPRLSSGETQYF.

The J gene is TRBJ2-5, the V gene TRBV6-2 or TRBV6-3, with 9 bases aligning to TRBD2. The CDR3 runs 15 residues. Germline V lookup: CDR1 MNHEY, CDR2 SVGEGT. J was trimmed by 5 bases and V by 5 bases; bases with no gene match: 9. CDR3 in amino acids: CASSPQWRGGETQYF. The DNA for the CDR3 is TGTGCCAGCAGTCCCCAGTGGCGGGGGGGGGAGACCCAGTACTTC.

V usage is TRBV24-1 and J usage is TRBJ2-3, with TRBD1 as a possible D gene (6 bases). V shed 4 bases and J shed 3 bases, with 13 bases lying between them. The CDR3 is 15 residues long. Germline V gene lookup returns CDR1 KGHDR and CDR2 SFDVKD. CDR3 DNA: TGTGCCACCAGTGAGCTACAGGGTTCAACAGATACGCAGTATTTT. Its protein product is CATSELQGSTDTQYF.

The V call is TRBV7-9, the J call TRBJ1-2; D is undetermined. This CDR3 has 14 amino acids. CDR1 is SEHNR and CDR2 is FQNEAQ in the germline V gene (reference sequence). The V end was cut by 1 base, the J end by 1 base, with 7 bases between. CDR3 in amino acids: CASSLVGSNYGYTF. CDR3 nucleotides: TGTGCCAGCAGCTTAGTCGGCAGTAACTATGGCTACACCTTC.

The chain uses TRBV30 and TRBJ1-1; a weak D match, TRBD1 (5 bases). CDR3 size: 13 residues. CDR1 and CDR2 (germline): GTSNPN, SVGIG (reference sequence). DNA of the CDR3: TGTGCGCTTACCCAGGGACTGAACACTGAAGCTTTCTTT. Translating gives CALTQGLNTEAFF.

The gene calls are TRBV5-1 and TRBJ2-7; 11 positions match TRBD1. V gave up 3 bases and J gave up 5 bases; unmatched junction bases: 7. The CDR3 runs 15 residues. Germline CDR1 SGHRS, CDR2 YFSETQ. CDR3 amino acids: CASSWAGTGGDEQYF. CDR3 DNA: TGCGCCAGCAGCTGGGCCGGGACAGGGGGGGACGAGCAGTACTTC.

The chain carries TRBV12-3 or TRBV12-4 and TRBJ1-5; D not resolved. Trimming stripped 8 bases from V and 2 bases from J, with 10 bases between. CDR3 length: 13 residues. CDR3 protein: CASGTRGNQPQHF. CDR3 in DNA: TGTGCCAGCGGAACGAGGGGCAATCAGCCCCAGCATTTT.

The chain employs TRBV7-6 and TRBJ1-5; 10 bases agree with TRBD1. With 1 base clipped from V and 2 bases from J, the junction kept 11 bases outside the gene matches. The germline V gene encodes CDR1 SGHVS and CDR2 FNYEAQ. The CDR3 extends over 19 amino acids. DNA for the CDR3: TGTGCCAGCAGCTTAGTTGCCGGGACAGGGGTAGGAGGCAATCAGCCCCAGCATTTT. It yields the protein CASSLVAGTGVGGNQPQHF.

The V and J genes are TRBV30 and TRBJ1-2; the D gene is possibly TRBD1 (6 bases). The CDR3 extends over 14 amino acids. Germline-derived CDR1 and CDR2 are GTSNPN and SVGIG (reference sequence). V was trimmed by 0 bases and J by 3 bases, leaving 11 bases between them. In DNA form, the CDR3 reads TGTGCCTGGAGTGTACCCGACAGGTACTATGGCTACACCTTC. As protein: CAWSVPDRYYGYTF.

This clone was seen just once. As DNA, the CDR3 is TGTGCCAGCAGCAATTGGGTCGACACTGAAGCTTTCTTT. Encoded protein: CASSNWVDTEAFF. The chain recombines TRBV7-9 with TRBJ1-1; D ambiguous. Per the germline V gene, CDR1 is SEHNR and CDR2 is FQNEAQ (reference sequence). CDR3 length equals 13 residues. V was clipped by 5 bases and J by 3 bases, with 10 bases between them.

The chain joins TRBV19 to TRBJ2-7; the D gene could be TRBD1 or TRBD2 (5 bases each). Germline lookup yields CDR1 LNHDA and CDR2 SQIVND (reference sequence). The CDR3 loop spans 16 amino acids. V was cut by 4 bases and J by 5 bases, with 21 bases left in between. CDR3 DNA: TGTGCCAGTAGTACCTACCGGGACCCGAGGGTCCACGAGCAGTACTTC. The encoded protein is CASSTYRDPRVHEQYF.

The chain has TRBV7-2 and TRBJ1-1, with no clear D. The V gene lost 5 bases and the J gene lost 3 bases, with 10 bases spanning the gap. The CDR3 spans 13 residues. CDR1 and CDR2 from the germline V gene are SGHTA and FQGNSA. CDR3 protein: CASSRDRDTEAFF. The CDR3 bases are TGTGCCAGCAGCAGAGACCGGGACACTGAAGCTTTCTTT.

The gene calls are TRBV6-6 and TRBJ2-2; possibly TRBD1 for D (6 bases). The CDR3 length is 13 residues. Between the trimmed V and J ends, which lost 5 bases and 7 bases, there was a span of 11 bases. Germline V gene data show CDR1 as MNHNY and CDR2 as SVGAGI (reference sequence). The CDR3 reads CASSRTVGGELFF. The CDR3 bases are TGTGCCAGCAGTCGGACAGTCGGCGGGGAGCTGTTTTTT.